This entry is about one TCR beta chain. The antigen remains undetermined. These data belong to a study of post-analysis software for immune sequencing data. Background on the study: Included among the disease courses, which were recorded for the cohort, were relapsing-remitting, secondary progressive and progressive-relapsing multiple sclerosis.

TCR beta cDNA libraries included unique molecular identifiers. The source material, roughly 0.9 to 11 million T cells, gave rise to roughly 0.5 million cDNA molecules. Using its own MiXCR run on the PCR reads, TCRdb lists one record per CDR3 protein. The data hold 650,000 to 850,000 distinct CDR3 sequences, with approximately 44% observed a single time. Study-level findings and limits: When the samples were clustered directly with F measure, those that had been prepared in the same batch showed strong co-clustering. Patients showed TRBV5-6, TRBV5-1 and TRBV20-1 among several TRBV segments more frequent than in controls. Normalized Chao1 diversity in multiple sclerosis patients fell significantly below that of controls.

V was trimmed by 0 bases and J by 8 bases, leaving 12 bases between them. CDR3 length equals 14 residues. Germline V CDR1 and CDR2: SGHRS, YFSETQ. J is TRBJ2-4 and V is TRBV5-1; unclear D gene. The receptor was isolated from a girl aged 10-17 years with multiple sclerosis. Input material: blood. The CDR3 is CASSLGLSKDIQYF. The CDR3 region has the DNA TGCGCCAGCAGCTTGGGACTTAGCAAGGACATTCAGTACTTC.